Listed here are 16 T cell receptor beta chains from one sample, sequenced in a study of cytomegalovirus exposure and HLA in healthy donors. Primers included in the PCR were 60 Vbeta and 13 Jbeta primers. Produced via immunoSEQ multiplex PCR; TCRdb's table is partial and in-frame only. The sample shows approximately 150,000 clones, around 80% of them seen only once. The sequenced sample consisted of PBMCs. These receptors were taken from a young man in good health and CMV-seropositive.

The V call is TRBV4-1, the J call TRBJ1-5; 7 bases fit TRBD1. Trimming cost V 0 bases and J 6 bases; bases outside gene matches: 5. The CDR3 consists of 15 residues. From germline, CDR1 is MGHRA and CDR2 YSYEKL. The CDR3 reads CASSQEGQRGQPQHF. The CDR3 DNA reads TGCGCCAGCAGCCAAGAGGGACAGCGTGGTCAGCCCCAGCATTTT.

This chain uses TRBV7-3 with TRBJ2-1; the D gene is possibly TRBD2 (5 bases). V was pared by 3 bases and J by 8 bases, with 23 bases between. Germline assignment: CDR1 SGHTA and CDR2 FQGTGA. The length of the CDR3 is 17 residues. The CDR3 sequence: CASSLEGLGAGIYEQFF. In DNA, the CDR3 is TGTGCCAGCAGCTTGGAAGGGCTGGGAGCCGGGATCTATGAGCAGTTCTTC. The whole variable domain, filled in from reference TRBV7-3 and TRBJ2-1, reads GAGVSQTPSNKVTEKGKYVELRCDPISGHTALYWYRQSLGQGPEFLIYFQGTGAADDSGLPNDRFFAVRPEGSVSTLKIQRTERGDSAVYLCASSLEGLGAGIYEQFFGPGTRLTVL.

This clone was detected a few times. The rearrangement joins TRBV7-3 to TRBJ1-1, with D hard to call. Germline V gene data show CDR1 as SGHTA and CDR2 as FQGTGA. The V and J ends lost 0 bases and 1 base respectively, with 6 bases between them. The CDR3 runs to 14 residues. The DNA for the CDR3 is TGTGCCAGCAGCTTAACAGCTGGGAACACTGAAGCTTTCTTT. This translates into CASSLTAGNTEAFF.

The genes are TRBV6-1 and TRBJ2-7; 10 bases map to TRBD2. This CDR3 comprises 15 residues. Germline CDR1 reads MNHNS; CDR2 reads SASEGT. V shed 6 bases, J shed 6 bases, and the junction held 11 bases outside the gene matches. The CDR3 sequence: CASSLSSGSPSEQYF. The CDR3 DNA follows: TGTGCCAGCAGCCTATCTAGCGGGAGTCCGAGCGAGCAGTACTTC.

The V gene is TRBV27, the J gene TRBJ2-2; a weak D match, TRBD1 (6 bases). The CDR3 length is 15 residues. The germline gives CDR1 MNHEY, CDR2 SMNVEV (reference sequence). V lost 5 bases and J 5 bases, leaving 15 bases between the germline ends. The CDR3 here is CASSGTSQGTGELFF. The CDR3 nucleotides read TGTGCCAGCAGTGGGACCTCACAGGGAACCGGGGAGCTGTTTTTT.

To note about this clone: Germline is not matched at one junction end, which may reflect a read error. The V gene is TRBV28, the J gene TRBJ1-1; 7 bases match TRBD1. CDR3 length: 15 residues. Germline CDR1 and CDR2: MDHEN and SYDVKM. The CDR3 DNA sequence: TGTTCCAGCAGCATCGACAGGGTTATGAACACTGAAGCTTTCTTT. Translated, it gives CSSSIDRVMNTEAFF. The whole variable domain, remainder taken from reference TRBV28 and TRBJ1-1, is DVKVTQSSRYLVKRTGEKVFLECVQDMDHENMFWYRQDPGLGLRLIYFSYDVKMKEKGDIPEGYSVSREKKERFSLILESASTNQTSMYLCSSSIDRVMNTEAFFGQGTRLTVV.

The chain has TRBV19 and TRBJ2-2; unclear D gene. Germline CDR1 reads LNHDA; CDR2 reads SQIVND (reference sequence). This CDR3 region has 13 residues. Trimming took 4 bases from V and 8 from J, leaving 11 bases between them. The CDR3 DNA is TGTGCCAGTAGTAAACCAATCAGGGGGGAGCTGTTTTTT. Residues: CASSKPIRGELFF.

In the case of this clone: At the DNA level, this CDR3 is encoded by other sequences in the same sample as well. This chain connects TRBV5-1 to TRBJ1-1; D not resolved. In germline, CDR1 is SGHRS, CDR2 YFSETQ. V dropped 0 bases and J dropped 2 bases, with 5 bases sitting between them. The CDR3 runs to 13 residues. As DNA, the CDR3 is TGCGCCAGCAGCTTGGCGGTAAACACTGAAGCTTTCTTT. Translating gives CASSLAVNTEAFF.

The V gene is TRBV18, the J gene TRBJ2-1, with 7 nucleotides matching TRBD2. Germline CDR1 and CDR2: KGHSH and LQKENI. CDR3 length: 16 residues. The V and J ends lost 6 bases and 4 bases, in that order; junction bases with no gene match: 12. CDR3 coding DNA: TGTGCCAGCTCTCTGAAGTGGGGAGGGGATTACAATGAGCAGTTCTTC. Its protein is CASSLKWGGDYNEQFF.

This clone was seen repeatedly, ten times or more. The chain couples TRBV6-1 to TRBJ1-5, with TRBD1 identical over 8 bases. There are 14 residues in the CDR3. Germline CDR1 is MNHNS and CDR2 is SASEGT. With 6 bases clipped from V and 6 bases from J, the junction kept 7 bases outside the gene matches. In nucleotides, the CDR3 is TGTGCCAGCAGCCCTGGACAGGGTGGTCAGCCCCAGCATTTT. Translated, it gives CASSPGQGGQPQHF.

V usage is TRBV15 and J usage is TRBJ2-5; tentative D call: TRBD2 (6 bases). Germline V gives CDR1 LNHNV, CDR2 YYDKDF (reference sequence). This CDR3 is 14 amino acids long. The V and J ends lost 0 bases and 2 bases respectively, with 7 bases between them. The CDR3 DNA reads TGTGCCACCAGCAGAGAAGGACTACAAGAGACCCAGTACTTC. Encoded protein: CATSREGLQETQYF.

This clone has only a few counts. V usage is TRBV28 and J usage is TRBJ1-2; tentatively, D is TRBD1 (5 bases). CDR3 length equals 15 residues. The germline CDR1 and CDR2 sequences are MDHEN and SYDVKM. Between the trimmed V and J ends, which lost 5 bases and 4 bases, there was a span of 17 bases. CDR3 DNA: TGTGCCAGCAGTCCGGGACTTGGGCAGGGCTATGGCTACACCTTC. Translation gives CASSPGLGQGYGYTF.

The chain links TRBV30 to TRBJ1-5, with a tentative D call TRBD1 (5 bases). The CDR3 covers 13 residues. Trimming left V 0 bases short and J 3 bases short, with 6 bases between. CDR1 is GTSNPN, CDR2 SVGIG, per germline (reference sequence). The CDR3 bases are TGTGCCTGGAGTGTAGGGGCCAATCAGCCCCAGCATTTT. Encoded protein: CAWSVGANQPQHF.

Comment on this clone: The same CDR3 is also encoded by other DNA sequences in this sample. The chain combines TRBV14 with TRBJ2-1, with 11 bases lining up with TRBD2. Germline lookup yields CDR1 SGHDN and CDR2 FVKESK. CDR3 length: 14 amino acids. V shed 9 bases and J 4 bases; nucleotides not matched to a gene: 5. The CDR3 here is CASSLAGGYNEQFF. The DNA for the CDR3 is TGTGCCAGTTCGTTAGCGGGAGGGTACAATGAGCAGTTCTTC.

This clone was seen a handful of times. V usage is TRBV27 and J usage is TRBJ2-1; D not certain. The CDR3 spans 11 residues. Per germline, CDR1 MNHEY and CDR2 SMNVEV (reference sequence). Between the trimmed V and J ends, which lost 11 bases and 8 bases, there was a span of 13 bases. The chain's CDR3 is CACAPGYEQFF. In DNA form, the CDR3 reads TGTGCCTGCGCGCCGGGTTATGAGCAGTTCTTC.

The rearrangement joins TRBV27 to TRBJ1-6; no clear D. Germline CDR1 reads MNHEY; CDR2 reads SMNVEV (reference sequence). V dropped 8 bases and J dropped 7 bases, with 18 bases sitting between them. The CDR3 runs 15 residues. CDR3 nucleotides: TGTGCCAGCCGTAGAGGAGCGAACGGAAATTCACCCCTCCACTTT. The encoded protein is CASRRGANGNSPLHF.